The T cell receptor beta chain described here comes from a study of OX40 agonist ivuxolimab in advanced cancers. Study as a whole: Three patients got partial responses; one had hepatocellular carcinoma and two had cutaneous melanoma.

Germline V lookup: CDR1 LNHDA, CDR2 SQIVND (reference sequence). This CDR3 is built from 16 residues. The trim removed 5 bases at V and 10 bases at J, leaving 10 bases unmatched. Using immunoSEQ multiplex PCR, the repertoire was profiled, and TCRdb retains in-frame clones only, with some absent. The table records 73,000 or so clones, around 80% of them present only once. The receptor's source is an adult with an advanced solid tumor such as melanoma, head and neck, liver or kidney cancer. The sample here was CD4+ or CD8+ T cells sorted from blood, taken in a trial of the OX40 agonist ivuxolimab. J is TRBJ2-2 and V is TRBV19; TRBD2 aligns across 13 bases. The CDR3 DNA is TGTGCCAGTAGTGGCAGACTAGCGGGGGGTATGGAGGAGCTGTTTTTT. It specifies CASSGRLAGGMEELFF. Supplemented by reference TRBV19 and TRBJ2-2, the full variable domain reads DGGITQSPKYLFRKEGQNVTLSCEQNLNHDAMYWYRQDPGQGLRLIYYSQIVNDFQKGDIAEGYSVSREKKESFPLTVTSAQKNPTAFYLCASSGRLAGGMEELFFGEGSRLTVL.